Detailed here is one TCR beta chain. The antigen this receptor binds is unknown. Per-nucleotide qualities are absent, and no much larger clonotype sits a single base away. The data originate from a study of CD8+ T cells in alopecia areata (dated by TCRdb to 2017 to 2018). General notes on the study: The treated patients, all with moderate-to-severe alopecia areata, were enrolled in an open-label pilot trial of oral tofacitinib given at 5 to 10 mg twice daily. Tofacitinib was given for 6 to 18 months, followed by 6 months of follow-up off drug to assess delayed response and recurrence. For the treated patients, the SALT score, which quantifies what percentage of scalp surface area is affected, served as the measure of disease severity. In both human patients and the C3H/HeJ mouse model, the study applied high-throughput TCRbeta sequencing to look at T cell clonal expansion in alopecia areata. In humans, TCRbeta sequencing was performed on scalp tissue and on sorted CD4+ and CD8+ peripheral blood T cells from healthy controls and from patients with patchy or totalis/universalis alopecia areata. Patients on tofacitinib were biopsied at baseline and after 4 and 24 weeks of treatment, and several of the patients also had a later scalp biopsy. Scalp clonality was compared across normal scalp (n=4), patchy alopecia areata scalp (n=8), and alopecia totalis/universalis scalp (n=8). RNA was extracted with the PAXgene miRNA kit for fixed scalp, the miRNeasy kit for PBMCs, and the RNeasy kit for mouse skin. TCRbeta CDR3 regions were amplified by immunoSEQ multiplex PCR using 35 Vbeta forward and 13 Jbeta reverse primers.

Libraries were prepared through the immunoSEQ multiplex PCR assay. For TCR sequencing, RNA was extracted from every sample and reverse transcribed into cDNA to serve as template. First-strand cDNA was synthesized using SuperScript III with a 2:1 mix of oligo-dT and random hexamers. Amplification bias was assessed with a synthetic immune receptor repertoire, and residual bias was removed computationally. As for how the authors treated the data: Raw reads were preprocessed for error removal, and CDR3 was defined according to IMGT conventions as running from the conserved cysteine to phenylalanine. To get clonality, Shannon entropy was normalized by log2 of the number of productive unique TCRs and the result was subtracted from 1. Scalp TCRbeta sequences were cross-referenced with sorted blood CD4 and CD8 repertoires so that the CD4 or CD8 identity of scalp clones could be inferred. TCRdb mirrors the immuneACCESS table, restricted to in-frame sequences. Some clones are absent from its copies; in checked studies, under half trace to an unresolved V gene, and the reason for the others is unknown. The DNA was the basis for D and trimming; V, J and clone size are from that table. The sample records 250,000 to 350,000 clones, 60% of which are singletons. The ten largest clones represent around 0.92% of the sample.

The CDR3 starts with the cysteine, ends with the phenylalanine, and has 11 residues. The sequence is cut down to CDR3 DNA, 33 bases in frame from base 1. From a lookup of the germline V gene, CDR1 and CDR2 are SQVTM and ANQGSEA. The junction carries 11 bases between V and J, which are trimmed by 4 bases and 7 bases respectively. Results the study describes overall, beyond this receptor: Tofacitinib significantly lowered scalp clonality and the number of expanded CD8+ clones among the top 100 scalp clones. During tofacitinib treatment, many expanded lesional clones stuck around in both scalp and blood, and this persistence may partly explain why relapse happens after treatment is stopped. Lesional scalp, especially in alopecia totalis/universalis, showed higher clonality and more expanded CD8+ clones than normal scalp, suggesting antigenic drive. Unlike mouse skin, which is dominated by gammadelta T cells, normal human skin has resident alphabeta T cells that are also sequenced, and this complicates analysis of the scalp TCR repertoire. Because the treated cohort was small and had just a single nonresponder, larger studies are needed to establish links between baseline CD8+ expansion and response. TCR sequences shared between patients were less clear than in mice, possibly partly because of HLA diversity in the patient population.

This sample's treatment or condition label indicates: oral pan-JAK inhibitor, 5-10 mg twice daily. Peripheral blood and lesional scalp punch biopsies were obtained from patients with alopecia areata. PBMCs were isolated by density centrifugation and stained for CD3, CD4 and CD8, after which CD4+ and CD8+ T cells were sorted on a FACSAria. The sequence joins TRBV29-1 to TRBJ2-7, and TRBD2 may be the D gene, going by 5 matching bases. The sequence derives from a human donor with alopecia areata. The input for sequencing was CD4+ T cells sorted from blood, taken at roughly week 52, from a patient treated with tofacitinib. The DNA sequence is given as TGCAGCGTTGTAGGAGGCGGGGAGCAGTACTTC. The encoded protein is CSVVGGGEQYF.